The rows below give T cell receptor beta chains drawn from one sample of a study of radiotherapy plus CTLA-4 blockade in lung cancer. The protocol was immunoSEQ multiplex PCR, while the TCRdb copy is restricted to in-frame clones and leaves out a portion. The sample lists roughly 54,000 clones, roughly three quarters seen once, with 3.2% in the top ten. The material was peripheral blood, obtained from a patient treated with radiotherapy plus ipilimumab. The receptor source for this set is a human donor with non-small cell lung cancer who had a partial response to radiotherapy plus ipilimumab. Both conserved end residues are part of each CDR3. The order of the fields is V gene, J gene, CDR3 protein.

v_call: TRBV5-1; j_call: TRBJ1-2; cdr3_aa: CASSSGDRGRIGGYTF
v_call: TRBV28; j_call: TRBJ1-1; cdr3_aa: CASSLYTENTEAFF
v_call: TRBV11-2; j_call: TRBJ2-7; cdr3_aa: CASSLSTGSSYEQYF
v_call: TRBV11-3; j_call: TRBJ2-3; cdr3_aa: CASSLSLTGGPDTQYF
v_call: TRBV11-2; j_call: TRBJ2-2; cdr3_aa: CASSARGQGGTGELFF
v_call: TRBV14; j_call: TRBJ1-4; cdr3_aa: CATIDRESEKLFF
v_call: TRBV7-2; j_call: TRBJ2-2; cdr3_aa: CASSPRRGTGELFF
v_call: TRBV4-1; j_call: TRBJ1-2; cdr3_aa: CASSQDLGQGLYYGYTF
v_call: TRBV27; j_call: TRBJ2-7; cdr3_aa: CASSVAGGAWEQYF
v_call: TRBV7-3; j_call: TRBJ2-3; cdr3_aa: CASSLQRGNTQYF
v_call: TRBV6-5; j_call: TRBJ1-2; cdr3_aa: CASSLGGFYGYTF
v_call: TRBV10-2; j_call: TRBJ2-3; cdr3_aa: CASSDGTFDTQYF
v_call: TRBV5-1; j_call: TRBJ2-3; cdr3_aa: CASSYSRAGAATQYF
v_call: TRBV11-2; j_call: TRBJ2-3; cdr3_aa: CASSWGGTGGRTDTQYF
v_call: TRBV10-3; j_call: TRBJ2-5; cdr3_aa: CATDDREWGQETQYF
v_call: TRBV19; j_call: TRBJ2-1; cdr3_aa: CASSIASGGEQFF
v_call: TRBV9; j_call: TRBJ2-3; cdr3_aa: CASSVERGAPDTQYF
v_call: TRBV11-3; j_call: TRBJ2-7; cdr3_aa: CASSLGGTGPYEQYF
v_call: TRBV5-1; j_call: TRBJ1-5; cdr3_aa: CASSWTGRTQPQHF
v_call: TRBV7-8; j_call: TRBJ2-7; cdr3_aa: CASSLGAQLAGGTYEQYF
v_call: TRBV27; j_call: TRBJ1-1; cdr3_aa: CASSREGNPNTEAFF
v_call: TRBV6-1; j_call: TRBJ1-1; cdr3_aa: CASGGQREAFF
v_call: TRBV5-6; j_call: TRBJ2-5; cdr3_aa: CASSEQGGAQTQYF
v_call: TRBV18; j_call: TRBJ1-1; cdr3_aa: CASSPQKNTEAFF
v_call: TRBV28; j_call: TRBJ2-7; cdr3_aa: CASRSTGRSYEQYF
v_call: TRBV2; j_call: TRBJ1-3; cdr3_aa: CASTPPGQGSNTIYF
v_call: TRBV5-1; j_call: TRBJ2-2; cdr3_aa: CASSPTSGGVTGELFF
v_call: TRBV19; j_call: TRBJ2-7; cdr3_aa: CASSIDQGASYEQYF
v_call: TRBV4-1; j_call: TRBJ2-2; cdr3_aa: CASSQDPGYTGELFF
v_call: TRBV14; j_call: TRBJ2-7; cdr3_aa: CASSPLTSGGTYEQYF
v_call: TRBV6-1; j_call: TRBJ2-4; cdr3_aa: CASSLLAKNIQYF
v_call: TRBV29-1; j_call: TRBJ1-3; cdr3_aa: CSAGHSSGNTIYF
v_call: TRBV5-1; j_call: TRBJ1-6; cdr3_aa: CASSLSTGNNSPLHF
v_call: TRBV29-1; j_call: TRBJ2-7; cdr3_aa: CSVADGSEQYF
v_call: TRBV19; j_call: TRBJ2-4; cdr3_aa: CASSSGGARLAKNIQYF
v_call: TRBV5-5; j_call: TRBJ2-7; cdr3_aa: CASSETGTGIPYEQYF
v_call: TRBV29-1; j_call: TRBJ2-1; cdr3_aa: CSVQGSSYNEQFF
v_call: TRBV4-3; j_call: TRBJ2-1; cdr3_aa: CASSQEGRGLGDEQFF
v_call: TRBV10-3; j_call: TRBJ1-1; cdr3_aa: CAINKQGNTEAFF